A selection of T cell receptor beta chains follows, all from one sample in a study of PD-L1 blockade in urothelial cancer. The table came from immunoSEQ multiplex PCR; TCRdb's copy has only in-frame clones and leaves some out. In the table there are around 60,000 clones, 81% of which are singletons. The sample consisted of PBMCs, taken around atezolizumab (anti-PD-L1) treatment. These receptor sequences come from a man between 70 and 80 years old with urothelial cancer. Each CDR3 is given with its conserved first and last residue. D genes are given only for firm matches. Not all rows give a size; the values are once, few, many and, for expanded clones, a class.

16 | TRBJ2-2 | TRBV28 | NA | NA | CASSSSGTRAEGELFF | TGTGCCAGCAGTTCCTCCGGTACTAGGGCAGAGGGGGAGCTGTTTTTT
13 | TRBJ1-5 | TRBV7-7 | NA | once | CASSLALGQPQHF | TGTGCTAGCAGCTTAGCGCTAGGCCAGCCCCAGCATTTT
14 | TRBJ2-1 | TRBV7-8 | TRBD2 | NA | CASIGTSGRGEQFF | TGTGCCAGCATCGGGACTAGCGGGAGAGGTGAGCAGTTCTTC
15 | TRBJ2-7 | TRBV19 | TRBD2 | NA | CASSPRLAESYEQYF | TGTGCCAGTAGTCCCAGACTAGCGGAGTCCTACGAGCAGTACTTC
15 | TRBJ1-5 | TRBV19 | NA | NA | CASSIEALLTKPQHF | TGTGCCAGTAGTATTGAAGCACTCTTAACCAAGCCCCAGCATTTT
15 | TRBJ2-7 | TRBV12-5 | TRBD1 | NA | CASGLVVTGVYEQYF | TGTGCTAGTGGTTTGGTCGTGACAGGGGTGTACGAGCAGTACTTC
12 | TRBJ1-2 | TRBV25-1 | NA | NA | CASSAGRAGYTF | TGTGCCAGCAGTGCAGGGAGGGCTGGCTACACCTTC
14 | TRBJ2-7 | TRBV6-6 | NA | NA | CASSSSRDIPEQYF | TGTGCCAGCAGTTCCAGCAGGGACATCCCCGAGCAGTACTTC
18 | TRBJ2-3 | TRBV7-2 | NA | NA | CASSLGGGGAGYTDTQYF | TGTGCCAGCAGCTTAGGAGGGGGTGGGGCAGGGTACACAGATACGCAGTATTTT
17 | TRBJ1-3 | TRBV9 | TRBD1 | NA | CASSRDRGPVTGNTIYF | TGTGCCAGCAGCAGGGACAGGGGTCCTGTCACTGGAAACACCATATATTTT
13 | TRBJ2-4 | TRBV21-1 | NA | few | CASEHQAKNIQYF | TGTGCCAGCGAACATCAGGCCAAAAACATTCAGTACTTC
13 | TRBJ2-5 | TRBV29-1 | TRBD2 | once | CSAVAGVKETQYF | TGCAGCGCTGTAGCGGGAGTAAAGGAGACCCAGTACTTC
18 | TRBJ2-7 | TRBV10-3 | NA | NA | CAISDLGSLSSYTGEQYF | TGTGCCATCAGTGATCTCGGGAGCCTCAGCTCCTACACGGGAGAGCAGTACTTC
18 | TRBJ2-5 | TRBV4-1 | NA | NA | CASSQEDPAGVTGETQYF | TGCGCCAGCAGCCAAGAAGACCCAGCGGGAGTGACAGGGGAGACCCAGTACTTC
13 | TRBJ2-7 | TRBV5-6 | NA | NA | CASRIKDNHEQYF | TGTGCCAGCAGGATAAAGGACAACCACGAGCAGTACTTC
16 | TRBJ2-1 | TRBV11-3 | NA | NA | CASSLQGSYPYNEQFF | TGTGCCAGCAGCTTACAGGGCAGCTATCCCTACAATGAGCAGTTCTTC
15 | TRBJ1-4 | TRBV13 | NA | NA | CASSLGQGRGEKLFF | TGTGCCAGCAGCTTAGGACAGGGAAGGGGTGAAAAACTGTTTTTT